This T cell receptor beta chain derives from a study of T cells after yellow fever vaccination. The CDR3 is made up of 16 amino acids. Per germline, CDR1 SGHDT and CDR2 YYEEEE. The V and J ends lost 7 bases and 2 bases respectively, with 18 bases between them. The TCR cDNA carried a universal primer site and UMIs from 5'RACE template switching. MiXCR, applied by TCRdb to the 5' RACE reads, yields one record per CDR3 protein. This sample has some 350,000 distinct CDR3 sequences, with roughly 4% found just once. The study's findings and limits: Relatively few clonotypes were ones that appeared in both CD4 and CD8 compartments. Clones from primary vaccination mostly reappeared after the booster (around 96% CD4, roughly 87% CD8). It was the secondary response that reached its peak faster, day 5 versus 15, but it was weaker.

In its sample, this clonotype was seen a few times. Its antigen is still unknown. The input for sequencing was PBMCs, taken 5 days after the yellow fever booster vaccination. The chain recombines TRBV5-6 with TRBJ2-2, with D tentatively TRBD1 or TRBD2 (5 bases each). The TCR comes from a man aged 18 to 30 who received the YFV17D yellow fever vaccine. CDR3 sequence: CASGRPGTLNTGELFF. CDR3 bases: TGTGCCAGCGGACGCCCCGGGACCCTCAACACCGGGGAGCTGTTTTTT.